One and the same sample provided the 29 T cell receptor beta chains below, sequenced in a study of shared clonotypes between healthy human individuals. Data came from immunoSEQ multiplex PCR; TCRdb stores just in-frame clones and leaves some out. The sample holds more than 850,000 clones, 75% to 80% seen once. Sequencing was done on a sample of memory CD4+ T cells from PBMCs. Subset meaning: CD45RA-negative fraction. Receptor source: a man between 18 and 29 years old in good health. Some clones in this sample may be carry-over from other donors' samples.

The chain employs TRBV11-3 and TRBJ2-3; 13 bases align to TRBD2. The CDR3 contains 17 residues. V gave up 1 base and J gave up 3 bases; unmatched junction bases: 4. Germline CDR1 reads SGHNT; CDR2 reads YENEEA. As DNA, the CDR3 is TGTGCCAGCAGCTTAGGGGGGACTAGCGGGAATACAGATACGCAGTATTTT. It yields the protein CASSLGGTSGNTDTQYF.

The rearrangement links TRBV10-3 to TRBJ1-2; D is ambiguous. Germline CDR1 is ENHRY and CDR2 is SYGVKD. V lost 6 bases, J lost 8 bases, and 16 bases lay in between. This CDR3 comprises 13 residues. The CDR3 DNA reads as TGTGCCATCAGCAAGCAGGTAGGAGGCGGCTACACCTTC. Translating gives CAISKQVGGGYTF.

This chain links TRBV10-3 with TRBJ1-1; no clear D gene. Trimming took 10 bases from V and 4 from J, leaving 16 bases between them. Germline V lookup: CDR1 ENHRY, CDR2 SYGVKD. The CDR3 spans 13 residues. The chain's CDR3 is CASSFNGGTEAFF. For the CDR3, the DNA is TGTGCCAGCAGCTTCAACGGAGGCACTGAAGCTTTCTTT.

The chain recombines TRBV2 with TRBJ2-4; 7 bases align to TRBD2. V lost 6 bases to trimming and J lost 3 bases; unmatched junction nucleotides: 11. This CDR3 is built from 16 residues. Germline CDR1 SNHLY, CDR2 FYNNEI. The CDR3 nucleotides are TGTGCCAGCAGACTCCTAGCGGCCAGATACAAAAACATTCAGTACTTC. This sequence encodes CASRLLAARYKNIQYF.

The table lists this clone with many counts. The CDR3 loop reads CASSLGAQATEAFF. DNA of the CDR3: TGTGCCAGCAGCTTAGGGGCCCAGGCAACTGAAGCTTTCTTT. The J gene is TRBJ1-1, the V gene TRBV11-3; D gene ambiguous. The CDR3 is 14 residues long. The V gene's germline CDR1 is SGHNT and CDR2 YENEEA. V lost 1 base, J lost 5 bases, and 11 bases lay in between.

The CDR3 region has the DNA TGTGCCAGCAGCGTAGGTGGGGATGGAGAGACCCAGTACTTC. Its translation is CASSVGGDGETQYF. This rearrangement joins TRBV9 to TRBJ2-5; D ambiguous. The V and J ends lost 0 bases and 4 bases respectively, with 10 bases between them. CDR3 length equals 14 residues. Germline V gene sequence: CDR1 SGDLS, CDR2 YYNGEE.

V usage is TRBV10-2 and J usage is TRBJ2-5, with a tentative D call TRBD1 (6 bases). Germline CDR1 reads WSHSY; CDR2 reads SAAADI. V dropped 7 bases and J dropped 5 bases, with 14 bases sitting between them. The CDR3 consists of 13 residues. The CDR3 DNA sequence: TGCGCCAGCACGGGACAACCGGGGGAGACCCAGTACTTC. Residues: CASTGQPGETQYF.

The rearrangement uses TRBV7-2 and TRBJ2-2; D might be TRBD2 (5 bases). V dropped 5 bases and J dropped 5 bases, with 12 bases sitting between them. CDR3 length: 14 residues. Germline-derived CDR1 and CDR2 are SGHTA and FQGNSA. CDR3 in DNA: TGTGCCAGCAGCCCGTCCCGGGAAACCGGGGAGCTGTTTTTT. Protein sequence: CASSPSRETGELFF.

A note on this clone: The identical CDR3 is also encoded by other nucleotide sequences in the sample. The chain uses TRBV5-1 and TRBJ1-1; 8 bases are a match to TRBD1. The CDR3 is 13 residues long. V lost 2 bases and J lost 5; bases outside the gene matches: 2. CDR1 SGHRS and CDR2 YFSETQ come from the germline V gene. The CDR3 sequence: CASSLQGGTEAFF. The CDR3 DNA sequence: TGCGCCAGCAGCTTACAGGGGGGGACTGAAGCTTTCTTT.

The V call is TRBV28, the J call TRBJ2-5; no clear D gene. This CDR3 is built from 13 residues. Germline CDR1 reads MDHEN; CDR2 reads SYDVKM. The V end was cut by 5 bases, the J end by 5 bases, with 12 bases between. In DNA, the CDR3 is TGTGCCAGCAGTCTAGTGGCACGGGAGACCCAGTACTTC. Encoded protein: CASSLVARETQYF.

The chain is built from TRBV19 and TRBJ2-2, with 7 bases matching TRBD2. CDR1 and CDR2 from the germline V gene are LNHDA and SQIVND (reference sequence). Germline trimming cut 7 bases from V and 7 bases from J; bases unmatched to any gene: 3. The CDR3 spans 12 residues. The CDR3 reads CASTERGGELFF. The CDR3 DNA is TGTGCCAGTACTGAGCGGGGCGGGGAGCTGTTTTTT.

V gene TRBV6-1 combines with J gene TRBJ1-5; 8 bases match TRBD1. This CDR3 is 14 amino acids long. The germline V gene has CDR1 MNHNS and CDR2 SASEGT. Trimming at V came to 3 bases and at J to 2 bases, leaving 0 bases not matched to a gene. For the CDR3, the DNA is TGTGCCAGCAGTGAGGGACAGGGCAATCAGCCCCAGCATTTT. Translated: CASSEGQGNQPQHF.

With respect to this clone: The same CDR3 also results from other DNA sequences found in this sample. The J gene is TRBJ2-3, the V gene TRBV28; D remains ambiguous. This CDR3 comprises 12 residues. Trimming cost V 4 bases and J 6 bases, with 8 bases left between them. From germline, CDR1 is MDHEN and CDR2 SYDVKM. In nucleotides, the CDR3 is TGTGCCAGCAGTTCGAACACGGATACGCAGTATTTT. Its protein is CASSSNTDTQYF. The full variable domain, its missing parts supplied by reference TRBV28 and TRBJ2-3, is DVKVTQSSRYLVKRTGEKVFLECVQDMDHENMFWYRQDPGLGLRLIYFSYDVKMKEKGDIPEGYSVSREKKERFSLILESASTNQTSMYLCASSSNTDTQYFGPGTRLTVL.

In its sample, this clone was seen a few times. The chain uses TRBV4-2 and TRBJ2-2; D is ambiguous. CDR3 size: 14 residues. Trimming took off 1 base at V and 2 bases at J, with 5 bases between the two ends. The germline V gene encodes CDR1 LGHNA and CDR2 YNFKEQ. CDR3 nucleotides: TGTGCCAGCAGCCAAGGGGCTAACACCGGGGAGCTGTTTTTT. This translates into CASSQGANTGELFF.

The CDR3 DNA reads TGCGCCAGCAGCCAAGAGAGGCTGGTCCAAGAGACCCAGTACTTC. Its protein product is CASSQERLVQETQYF. The chain carries TRBV4-1 and TRBJ2-5; D is uncertain. Germline V gives CDR1 MGHRA, CDR2 YSYEKL. The V end lost 0 bases, the J end lost 1 base, and 9 bases lay between the germline ends. CDR3 length: 15 residues.

The gene calls are TRBV7-3 and TRBJ2-1; D possibly corresponds to TRBD1 (6 bases). V dropped 5 bases and J dropped 7 bases, with 18 bases sitting between them. CDR1 and CDR2 (germline): SGHTA, FQGTGA. There are 15 residues in the CDR3. The DNA of the CDR3 is TGTGCCAGCAGCCAAACCAGGGGTTTCAGGAATGAGCAGTTCTTC. Amino acids: CASSQTRGFRNEQFF.

The chain joins TRBV28 to TRBJ2-3; 7 bases align to TRBD1. Losses at the gene ends were 2 bases for V and 5 bases for J; bases not matched to a gene: 4. This CDR3 region has 14 residues. Germline lookup yields CDR1 MDHEN and CDR2 SYDVKM. The CDR3 coding sequence is TGTGCCAGCAGTTTAGCGCAGGGGGTAGATACGCAGTATTTT. It is translated as CASSLAQGVDTQYF.

The V gene is TRBV28, the J gene TRBJ1-5; possibly TRBD1 for D (5 bases). Trimming stripped 6 bases from V and 3 bases from J, with 18 bases between. The length of the CDR3 is 16 residues. CDR1 is MDHEN and CDR2 is SYDVKM in the germline V gene. The CDR3 bases are TGTGCCAGCAGAGAAGGGACCGCCGGGTTCAATCAGCCCCAGCATTTT. This encodes CASREGTAGFNQPQHF.

This clone has only a few counts. The chain employs TRBV5-1 and TRBJ2-7; 11 bases line up with TRBD1. The V segment lost 3 bases and the J segment 4 bases; nucleotides outside the gene matches: 9. The CDR3 extends over 16 amino acids. CDR1 and CDR2 (germline): SGHRS, YFSETQ. CDR3 amino acids: CASSSNGQGANYEQYF. CDR3 DNA: TGCGCCAGCAGCTCGAATGGACAGGGGGCGAATTACGAGCAGTACTTC.

This chain connects TRBV28 to TRBJ2-3; TRBD2 agrees at 8 bases. J lost 5 bases, V lost 7 bases, and 14 bases had no gene match. The V gene's germline CDR1 is MDHEN and CDR2 SYDVKM. CDR3 size: 16 residues. CDR3 sequence reads: CASTTGTSRRVDTQYF. The CDR3, as DNA: TGTGCCAGCACAACCGGGACTAGTAGGAGGGTAGATACGCAGTATTTT.

The J gene is TRBJ1-5, the V gene TRBV4-1, with D maybe TRBD1 (5 bases). Deletions cut 5 bases from V and 1 base from J, with 12 bases between. There are 15 residues in the CDR3. Per the germline V gene, CDR1 is MGHRA and CDR2 is YSYEKL. CDR3 in DNA: TGCGCCAGCAGCACACAGGACCTGAGCAATCAGCCCCAGCATTTT. Translation: CASSTQDLSNQPQHF.

Only one count was recorded for this clone. The chain is built from TRBV6-4 and TRBJ2-7; 9 bases are shared with TRBD2. This CDR3 spans 15 amino acids. The trim removed 2 bases at V and 6 bases at J, leaving 8 bases unmatched. The germline gives CDR1 MRHNA, CDR2 SNTAGT. The CDR3 nucleotides read TGTGCCAGCAGTGACGGCGGGAGGGATAATAGCGAGCAGTACTTC. Translating it yields CASSDGGRDNSEQYF.

V usage is TRBV5-1 and J usage is TRBJ2-2; TRBD1 matches at 11 bases. Germline CDR1 reads SGHRS; CDR2 reads YFSETQ. Unmatched junction bases numbered 12, after V lost 5 bases and J lost 6 bases. This CDR3 contains 17 residues. The CDR3 reads CASSFAGQGARAGELFF. The DNA for the CDR3 is TGCGCCAGCAGTTTTGCCGGACAGGGGGCAAGGGCCGGGGAGCTGTTTTTT. The full variable domain, completed using reference TRBV5-1 and TRBJ2-2, is KAGVTQTPRYLIKTRGQQVTLSCSPISGHRSVSWYQQTPGQGLQFLFEYFSETQRNKGNFPGRFSGRQFSNSRSEMNVSTLELGDSALYLCASSFAGQGARAGELFFGEGSRLTVL.

V is TRBV28 and J is TRBJ1-4, with TRBD1 as a possible D gene (5 bases). The CDR3 is 13 residues long. V was shortened by 8 bases and J by 1 base, with 8 bases between the two germline ends. Germline V gene lookup returns CDR1 MDHEN and CDR2 SYDVKM. The CDR3 here is CASWGITNEKLFF. Written as DNA, the CDR3 is TGTGCCAGCTGGGGGATAACTAATGAAAAACTGTTTTTT. The whole variable domain, filled in from reference TRBV28 and TRBJ1-4, reads DVKVTQSSRYLVKRTGEKVFLECVQDMDHENMFWYRQDPGLGLRLIYFSYDVKMKEKGDIPEGYSVSREKKERFSLILESASTNQTSMYLCASWGITNEKLFFGSGTQLSVL.

The V and J genes are TRBV5-1 and TRBJ2-2; a possible D gene is TRBD1 (6 bases). Germline CDR1 reads SGHRS; CDR2 reads YFSETQ. This CDR3 has 15 amino acids. The V gene lost 5 bases and the J gene lost 5 bases, with 16 bases spanning the gap. The CDR3 spells CASRPGPGVTGELFF. Written as DNA, the CDR3 is TGCGCCAGCAGACCCGGTCCAGGGGTTACCGGGGAGCTGTTTTTT.

The V call is TRBV19, the J call TRBJ2-1, with 7 bases matching TRBD1. V shed 6 bases, J shed 3 bases, and the junction held 5 bases outside the gene matches. The germline CDR1 and CDR2 sequences are LNHDA and SQIVND (reference sequence). The CDR3 totals 14 residues. CDR3 bases: TGTGCCAGTAGACCGGGACAGAACTACAATGAGCAGTTCTTC. Translation gives CASRPGQNYNEQFF.

This chain uses TRBV2 with TRBJ2-5, with D tentatively TRBD1 (7 bases). The CDR3 is 15 amino acids. Germline CDR1 is SNHLY and CDR2 is FYNNEI. V dropped 6 bases and J dropped 5 bases, with 19 bases sitting between them. CDR3 nucleotide sequence: TGTGCCAGCAGGGCTCAGGGGGGACCAAATGAGACCCAGTACTTC. Translated: CASRAQGGPNETQYF. The full variable domain, rest sourced from reference TRBV2 and TRBJ2-5, is EPEVTQTPSHQVTQMGQEVILRCVPISNHLYFYWYRQILGQKVEFLVSFYNNEISEKSEIFDDQFSVERPDGSNFTLKIRSTKLEDSAMYFCASRAQGGPNETQYFGPGTRLLVL.

The chain couples TRBV9 to TRBJ2-2; the D is unclear. The V gene lost 0 bases and the J gene lost 7 bases, with 7 bases spanning the gap. The length of the CDR3 is 13 residues. CDR1 is SGDLS, CDR2 YYNGEE, per germline. In nucleotides, the CDR3 is TGTGCCAGCAGCGTAGGACGGGTCGGGGAGCTGTTTTTT. Translated, it gives CASSVGRVGELFF.

With respect to this clone: This sample includes further DNA sequences coding for the same CDR3. V usage is TRBV7-3 and J usage is TRBJ2-5; D is ambiguous. The ends were cut back, 5 bases at V and 2 bases at J, with 9 bases in the middle. There are 13 residues in the CDR3. CDR1 and CDR2 (germline): SGHTA, FQGTGA. The CDR3 DNA reads as TGTGCCAGCAGCCCAGGAGCTCAAGAGACCCAGTACTTC. This translates into CASSPGAQETQYF.